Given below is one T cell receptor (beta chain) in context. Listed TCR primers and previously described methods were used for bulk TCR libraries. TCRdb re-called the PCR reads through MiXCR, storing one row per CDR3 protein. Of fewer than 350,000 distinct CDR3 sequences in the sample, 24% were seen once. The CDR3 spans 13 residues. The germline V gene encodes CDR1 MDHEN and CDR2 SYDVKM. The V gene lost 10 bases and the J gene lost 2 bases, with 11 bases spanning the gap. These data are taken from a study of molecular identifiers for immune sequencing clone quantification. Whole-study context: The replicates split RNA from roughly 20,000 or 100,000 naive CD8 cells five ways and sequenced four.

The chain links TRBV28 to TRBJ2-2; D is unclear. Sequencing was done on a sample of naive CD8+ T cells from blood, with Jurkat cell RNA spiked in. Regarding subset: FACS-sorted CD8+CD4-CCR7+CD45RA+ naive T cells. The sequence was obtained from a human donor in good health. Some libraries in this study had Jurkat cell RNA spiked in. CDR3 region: CATYNRNTGELFF. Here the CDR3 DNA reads TGTGCCACATACAACCGAAACACCGGGGAGCTGTTTTTT.